Described below is a single T cell receptor (beta chain) sequence and its context. The data were obtained in a study of T cell responses to AZD1222 COVID-19 vaccine. The CDR3 consists of 14 residues. Germline lookup yields CDR1 SGHTA and CDR2 FQGNSA. V lost 6 bases to trimming and J lost 3 bases; unmatched junction nucleotides: 5. TCRdb keeps only in-frame clones here, not all; method: immunoSEQ multiplex PCR. The sample gives roughly 120,000 clones, about nine tenths of which show up once; about 5.2% is in the top ten. This material consisted of peripheral blood, taken on day 0 of AZD1222 vaccination. The receptor comes from an adult in good health. V is TRBV7-2 and J is TRBJ2-7; 10 bases are shared with TRBD2. The CDR3, as DNA: TGTGCCAGCAGGCCGGGACTAGCGAACTACGAGCAGTACTTC. This encodes CASRPGLANYEQYF. Looking up the rest from reference TRBV7-2 and TRBJ2-7 gives the full variable domain: GAGVSQSPSNKVTEKGKDVELRCDPISGHTALYWYRQSLGQGLEFLIYFQGNSAPDKSGLPSDRFSAERTGGSVSTLTIQRTQQEDSAVYLCASRPGLANYEQYFGPGTRLTVT.